This T cell receptor (beta chain) was identified during a study of patients and donors after allogeneic stem cell transplantation. In its sample, this clonotype was seen a few times. Via MiXCR, TCRdb re-called the RT-PCR reads, giving one row per CDR3 protein. The data show approximately 250,000 distinct CDR3 sequences, 13% to 15% seen once. V was pared by 2 bases and J by 0 bases, with 5 bases between. The CDR3 is 13 residues long. CDR1 SGHVS and CDR2 FQNEAQ come from the germline V gene. The material sequenced was blood, either unsorted or a sorted T cell fraction (not recorded which). The sequence derives from a human donor who was either an allogeneic HSCT recipient or a stem cell or donor lymphocyte infusion donor (not recorded which). It is not recorded whose cells these are; they may come from a transplant donor. The J gene is TRBJ2-7, the V gene TRBV7-8; no definite D call. CDR3 region: CASSLPSSYEQYF. The CDR3 nucleotides read TGTGCCAGCAGCTTACCGAGCTCCTACGAGCAGTACTTC.